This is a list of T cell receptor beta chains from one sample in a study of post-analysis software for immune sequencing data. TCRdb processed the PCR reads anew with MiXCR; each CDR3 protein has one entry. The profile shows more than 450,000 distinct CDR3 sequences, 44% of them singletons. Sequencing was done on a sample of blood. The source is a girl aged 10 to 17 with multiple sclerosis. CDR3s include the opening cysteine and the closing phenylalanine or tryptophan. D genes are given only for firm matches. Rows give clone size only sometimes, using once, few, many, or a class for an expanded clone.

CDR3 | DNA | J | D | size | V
CASSTDRGNGYTF | TGTGCCAGCAGCACTGACAGGGGAAATGGCTACACCTTC | TRBJ1-2 | TRBD1 | NA | TRBV5-6
CASSLGGDDEQYF | TGCGCCAGCAGTTTGGGGGGTGACGACGAGCAGTACTTC | TRBJ2-7 | NA | few | TRBV5-1
CASSPPTPEQFF | TGTGCCAGCAGTCCCCCCACCCCTGAGCAGTTCTTC | TRBJ2-1 | NA | once | TRBV12-3/TRBV12-4
CASSLVQQETQYF | TGTGCCAGCAGCTTAGTACAGCAAGAGACCCAGTACTTC | TRBJ2-5 | NA | many | TRBV12-3/TRBV12-4
CAWSTSSYEQYF | TGTGCCTGGAGTACTAGTAGCTACGAGCAGTACTTC | TRBJ2-7 | NA | NA | TRBV30
CASSLANREETQYF | TGCGCCAGCAGCTTGGCCAATCGGGAAGAGACCCAGTACTTC | TRBJ2-5 | NA | NA | TRBV5-1
CATSDPGVRGNEQFF | TGTGCCACCAGTGACCCAGGGGTACGAGGCAATGAGCAGTTCTTC | TRBJ2-1 | NA | NA | TRBV24-1
CSARDQAGKETQYF | TGCAGTGCTAGAGATCAGGCGGGAAAAGAGACCCAGTACTTC | TRBJ2-5 | NA | NA | TRBV20-1
CASSFRVLNTEAFF | TGTGCCAGCAGCTTCCGAGTATTGAACACTGAAGCTTTCTTT | TRBJ1-1 | NA | NA | TRBV5-6
CASSLALGQYNQPQHF | TGTGCCAGCAGCTTAGCGTTAGGACAGTACAATCAGCCCCAGCATTTT | TRBJ1-5 | NA | NA | TRBV7-2
CSAREEWSNTEAFF | TGCAGTGCTAGGGAAGAGTGGTCGAACACTGAAGCTTTCTTT | TRBJ1-1 | NA | NA | TRBV20-1
CAITRQGSYEQYF | TGTGCCATCACCAGACAGGGCTCCTACGAGCAGTACTTC | TRBJ2-7 | TRBD1 | NA | TRBV10-3
CSASPRTAYGYTF | TGCAGTGCTAGCCCCCGCACAGCCTATGGCTACACCTTC | TRBJ1-2 | NA | few | TRBV20-1
CASSYSVGTVETQYF | TGCGCCAGCAGTTACTCCGTTGGGACAGTAGAGACCCAGTACTTC | TRBJ2-5 | TRBD1 | NA | TRBV5-1
CASSKITGGWETQYF | TGTGCCAGCAGTAAAATAACAGGGGGCTGGGAGACCCAGTACTTC | TRBJ2-5 | TRBD1 | once | TRBV2
CASSDTSYEQYF | TGTGCCAGCAGTGACACTAGCTACGAGCAGTACTTC | TRBJ2-7 | NA | NA | TRBV25-1
CASSSFSPGPGNEQFF | TGTGCCAGCAGTTCGTTCTCCCCGGGGCCCGGAAATGAGCAGTTCTTC | TRBJ2-1 | NA | NA | TRBV27
CAISMDRVSEQYF | TGTGCCATCAGCATGGACAGGGTCTCTGAGCAGTACTTC | TRBJ2-7 | TRBD1 | once | TRBV10-3
CATSRVASGSREQYF | TGTGCCACCAGCAGAGTGGCTAGCGGGTCTCGCGAGCAGTACTTC | TRBJ2-7 | TRBD2 | few | TRBV15
CASSIMDDQEQFF | TGTGCCAGCAGCATAATGGACGACCAAGAGCAGTTCTTC | TRBJ2-1 | NA | NA | TRBV11-2
CASSVAEVRSYNEQFF | TGCGCCAGCAGCGTAGCGGAGGTCCGCTCCTACAATGAGCAGTTCTTC | TRBJ2-1 | NA | NA | TRBV5-1
CASSVGSGVSYEQYF | TGTGCCAGCAGCGTAGGTTCGGGAGTCTCCTACGAGCAGTACTTC | TRBJ2-7 | NA | few | TRBV9
CASSSGTTNTEAFF | TGTGCCAGCAGTTCCGGGACAACGAACACTGAAGCTTTCTTT | TRBJ1-1 | NA | few | TRBV6-5
CASSQEEVTARVKLFF | TGCGCCAGCAGCCAAGAAGAGGTGACAGCCCGGGTGAAACTGTTTTTT | TRBJ1-4 | NA | NA | TRBV4-1
CSVEDRRQGLYGYTF | TGCAGCGTTGAAGATCGTCGTCAGGGGCTCTATGGCTACACCTTC | TRBJ1-2 | NA | NA | TRBV29-1
CASSSRPGQGGGGYTF | TGTGCCAGCAGCTCTAGGCCGGGACAGGGGGGAGGTGGCTACACCTTC | TRBJ1-2 | TRBD1 | few | TRBV7-2